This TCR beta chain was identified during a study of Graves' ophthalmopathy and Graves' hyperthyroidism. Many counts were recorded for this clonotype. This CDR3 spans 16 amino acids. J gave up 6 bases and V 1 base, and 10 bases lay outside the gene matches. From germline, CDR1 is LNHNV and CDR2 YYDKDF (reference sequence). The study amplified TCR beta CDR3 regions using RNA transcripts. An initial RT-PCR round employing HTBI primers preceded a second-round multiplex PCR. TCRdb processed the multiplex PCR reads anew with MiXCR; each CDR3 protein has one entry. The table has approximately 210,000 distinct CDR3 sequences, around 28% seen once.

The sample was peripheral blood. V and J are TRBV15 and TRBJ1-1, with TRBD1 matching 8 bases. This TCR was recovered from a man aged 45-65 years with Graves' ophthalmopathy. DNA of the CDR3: TGTGCCACCAGCAGAGGCTCCGGGACAGGAAGGCCTGAAGCTTTCTTT. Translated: CATSRGSGTGRPEAFF.